The rows below give T cell receptor beta chains drawn from one sample of a study of shared clonotypes between healthy human individuals. Method: immunoSEQ multiplex PCR; TCRdb's copy keeps in-frame clones and lacks some. This repertoire shows 2.3 million or so clones, about 92% found once; its top ten account for 0.35% to 0.45%. The sequencing input was naive CD4+ T cells from PBMCs. The receptors shown here come from a young man in good health. Some clones in this sample may be carry-over from other donors' samples. Both conserved end residues are part of each CDR3.

>TRBJ1-5|TRBV28
CASSYGTGAAHQPQHF
>TRBJ1-4|TRBV2
CASRVKGLLFF
>TRBJ1-1|TRBV7-2
CASSFSLANTEAFF
>TRBJ2-2|TRBV5-1
CASSLVSGRSETGELFF
>TRBJ1-1|TRBV10-3
CAIRANTEAFF
>TRBJ2-7|TRBV6-5
CASIQRAPAYEQYF
>TRBJ1-6|TRBV6-5
CASSYSVLTDSPLHF
>TRBJ1-4|TRBV4-1
CASRTPTGKLNEKLFF
>TRBJ2-7|TRBV6-5
CASSYSAGGPYEQYF
>TRBJ2-7|TRBV19
CASSKQSEQYF
>TRBJ2-7|TRBV5-1
CASSFRLAGAVVHYEQYF
>TRBJ1-5|TRBV4-3
CASSRSGQGDQPQHF
>TRBJ1-1|TRBV30
CAWSVPWGPTEAFF
>TRBJ2-6|TRBV7-9
CASSMLGGANVLTF
>TRBJ1-4|TRBV28
CASSFGNEPGGKLFF
>TRBJ2-3|TRBV11-3
CASSLGLSATDTQYF
>TRBJ1-1|TRBV29-1
CSVVRGLNTEAFF
>TRBJ2-5|TRBV2
CASRYTAGETQYF
>TRBJ2-1|TRBV6-1
CASNHGTNEQFF
>TRBJ2-1|TRBV27
CASSRVPHSYNEQFF
>TRBJ2-3|TRBV11-2
CASSFSRDTDTQYF
>TRBJ2-2|TRBV6-5
CASSQGLKTGELFF
>TRBJ2-1|TRBV6-5
CASSRSVGFYNEQFF
>TRBJ2-1|TRBV5-6
CASSLVALAGSDEQFF
>TRBJ2-2|TRBV5-4
CASSLASGMNTGELFF
>TRBJ2-1|TRBV5-1
CASGEQGSYNEQFF
>TRBJ2-7|TRBV19
CASRSPGTSSYEQYF
>TRBJ2-7|TRBV2
CASSPGLAGGPLWEQYF
>TRBJ2-7|TRBV18
CASSPRRGENEQYF
>TRBJ1-4|TRBV29-1
CSVDTGAGEKLFF
>TRBJ1-4|TRBV7-2
CASSLAAGDEKLFF
>TRBJ1-2|TRBV2
CATMGRAGNYGYTF
>TRBJ1-5|TRBV19
CASSTRAVSGQPQHF
>TRBJ2-5|TRBV7-6
CASSLGLAGVETQYF
>TRBJ2-2|TRBV7-6
CASRLAGDGGELFF
>TRBJ1-5|TRBV7-2
CASSLAGTGAGQPQHF
>TRBJ2-1|TRBV9
CASSVAGESLHNEQFF
>TRBJ2-5|TRBV14
CASSRDPGTSQWGQETQYF
>TRBJ2-7|TRBV4-1
CASSRGTGSSYEQYF
>TRBJ2-7|TRBV4-1
CASSQEGQSSYEQYF
>TRBJ2-5|TRBV10-3
CAISADRGRQETQYF